These T cell receptor beta chains were read from a single sample in a study of cytomegalovirus exposure and HLA in healthy donors. Produced via immunoSEQ multiplex PCR; TCRdb's table is partial and in-frame only. Among around 94,000 clones listed, 50% to 80% were seen once. Sequenced material: PBMCs. The receptors come from a man aged 30 to 45 in good health and CMV-seronegative. Each CDR3 is given with its conserved first and last residue. D genes are given only for firm matches. Size values are once, few and many counts, or a class for expanded clones, and some rows have none.

-	17	-	TRBV19	TRBJ1-1	TGTGCCAGTAGTATAACGAGGGCAGGGGCCGACAACACTGAAGCTTTCTTT	CASSITRAGADNTEAFF
once	16	TRBD1	TRBV6-5	TRBJ1-4	TGTGCCAGCAGTTACTCCCCGACAGGGTTATATGAAAAACTGTTTTTT	CASSYSPTGLYEKLFF
-	13	-	TRBV5-1	TRBJ2-1	TGCGCCAGCAGCCCCGGGAGTAACAATGAGCAGTTCTTC	CASSPGSNNEQFF
-	12	-	TRBV7-2	TRBJ2-2	TGTGCCAGCAGCTTAACCTACAGGGACGTGTTTTTT	CASSLTYRDVFF
-	16	-	TRBV10-3	TRBJ1-3	TGTGCCATCAGTGAGAGGGGACATTGGCAGGGAAACACCATATATTTT	CAISERGHWQGNTIYF
-	15	TRBD1	TRBV5-1	TRBJ1-2	TGCGCCAGCAGCTTGGTCCTGGACAGGGATCATGGCTACACCTTC	CASSLVLDRDHGYTF
-	15	-	TRBV10-1	TRBJ2-1	TGCGCCAGCAGTGAGTCTGGACAGCTAGAAGGGCAGCAGTTCTTC	CASSESGQLEGQQFF
-	13	-	TRBV9	TRBJ1-6	TGTGCCAGCAGCGTAGGGAGGGATTCACCCCTCCACTTT	CASSVGRDSPLHF
-	15	-	TRBV29-1	TRBJ1-2	TGCAGCGTTGGGGCATATGACAGGTGGCGGTATGGCTACACCTTC	CSVGAYDRWRYGYTF
few	16	TRBD2	TRBV9	TRBJ2-5	TGTGCCAGCAGCGCCACTAGCGGGGGGCGGGGGGAGACCCAGTACTTC	CASSATSGGRGETQYF
few	16	TRBD1	TRBV7-9	TRBJ1-1	TGTGCCAGCAGCTTAGTCGGCAGGGGGACGACCAGTGAAGCTTTCTTT	CASSLVGRGTTSEAFF
few	15	TRBD2	TRBV5-1	TRBJ2-1	TGCGCCAGCAGAATAGCGGGAGAGTCCTACAATGAGCAGTTCTTC	CASRIAGESYNEQFF
-	15	-	TRBV4-2	TRBJ2-5	TGTGCCAGCAGCCGATCCCGGGACACACAAGAGACCCAGTACTTC	CASSRSRDTQETQYF
-	13	TRBD1	TRBV29-1	TRBJ1-2	TGCAGCGTTGTCCTTGGACAGGGGGGCGGCTACACCTTC	CSVVLGQGGGYTF
-	14	TRBD2	TRBV5-1	TRBJ2-7	TGCGCCAGCAGCCGGACTAGCGGCGTCTACGAGCAGTACTTC	CASSRTSGVYEQYF
-	19	TRBD1	TRBV28	TRBJ2-3	TGTGCCAGCAGTTTATGGGGGACAGGCAAAGGAGAGGCCACAGATACGCAGTATTTT	CASSLWGTGKGEATDTQYF
once	17	TRBD2	TRBV4-1	TRBJ2-5	TGCGCCAGCAGCCCCATACTAGCGGGGGGATGGGGAGAGACCCAGTACTTC	CASSPILAGGWGETQYF
-	14	TRBD1	TRBV10-1	TRBJ2-5	TGCGCCAGCGGATGGACAGGCCCTAGGGAGACCCAGTACTTC	CASGWTGPRETQYF
-	15	TRBD1	TRBV28	TRBJ1-5	TGTGCCAGCAGGACCGGACAGGGGGTTCTTCAGCCCCAGCATTTT	CASRTGQGVLQPQHF
-	14	TRBD1	TRBV7-2	TRBJ2-1	TGTGCCAGCAGCAAGGACAGGGCCTACAATGAGCAGTTCTTC	CASSKDRAYNEQFF
-	14	-	TRBV30	TRBJ1-3	TGTGCCTGGGCCGCAGGGGTCTCTGGAAACACCATATATTTT	CAWAAGVSGNTIYF
-	17	-	TRBV25-1	TRBJ1-4	TGTGCCAGCAGTGAATATAGGGGCAGAGCAACTAATGAAAAACTGTTTTTT	CASSEYRGRATNEKLFF
few	13	-	TRBV6-4	TRBJ2-2	TGTGCCAGCAGTCAACAAAACACCGGGGAGCTGTTTTTT	CASSQQNTGELFF
-	15	TRBD1	TRBV7-2	TRBJ2-7	TGTGCCAGCAGCTCATCCGGGACAGGGGGGCACGAGCAGTACTTC	CASSSSGTGGHEQYF
once	13	-	TRBV7-2	TRBJ2-7	TGTGCCAGCAGCTTAATCCCTCCCTACGAGCAGTACTTC	CASSLIPPYEQYF
-	14	TRBD1	TRBV30	TRBJ2-3	TGTGCCTGGAGTACAGGGGTAGGCACAGATACGCAGTATTTT	CAWSTGVGTDTQYF
-	15	-	TRBV7-3	TRBJ2-5	TGTGCCAGCAGCTTTAAGTCTGGGCGGGAAGGGACCCAGTACTTC	CASSFKSGREGTQYF
few	18	TRBD2	TRBV7-7	TRBJ2-5	TGTGCTAGCAGCTTAGGGGGACTAGCGGGACAAGGTCTTGAGACCCAGTACTTC	CASSLGGLAGQGLETQYF
-	14	-	TRBV7-3	TRBJ2-7	TGTGCCAGCAGCTTAAATCCGGGCTCCTACGAGCAGTACTTC	CASSLNPGSYEQYF
-	15	-	TRBV10-3	TRBJ2-3	TGTGCCATCAGTATCACGGGAGAGGCCACAGATACGCAGTATTTT	CAISITGEATDTQYF
-	16	TRBD2	TRBV9	TRBJ2-3	TGTGCCAGCACCCCTCGCCTAGCGGGGCCCCCAGATACGCAGTATTTT	CASTPRLAGPPDTQYF
-	15	TRBD2	TRBV5-1	TRBJ2-5	TGCGCCAGCAGCCCCGGACTAGCGGGAGGAGAGACCCAGTACTTC	CASSPGLAGGETQYF
few	18	TRBD1	TRBV11-2	TRBJ1-1	TGTGCCAGCGAAAAGTCCGGGACAGGTGTCTTGAAAGGCACTGAAGCTTTCTTT	CASEKSGTGVLKGTEAFF
-	16	-	TRBV4-3	TRBJ2-1	TGCGCCAGCAGCCAAGATGGTCAGACAGCAGGCCGGAAGCAGTTCTTC	CASSQDGQTAGRKQFF
-	13	-	TRBV6-5	TRBJ1-2	TGTGCCAGCAGTAAACACGTTAACTATGGCTACACCTTC	CASSKHVNYGYTF
-	16	-	TRBV30	TRBJ2-5	TGTGCCTGGAGTCGTGCAACAGGGTCAGTTTTAGAGACCCAGTACTTC	CAWSRATGSVLETQYF
few	11	-	TRBV7-6	TRBJ2-7	TGTGCCAGCAGCTTAGGCAACGAGCAGTACTTC	CASSLGNEQYF